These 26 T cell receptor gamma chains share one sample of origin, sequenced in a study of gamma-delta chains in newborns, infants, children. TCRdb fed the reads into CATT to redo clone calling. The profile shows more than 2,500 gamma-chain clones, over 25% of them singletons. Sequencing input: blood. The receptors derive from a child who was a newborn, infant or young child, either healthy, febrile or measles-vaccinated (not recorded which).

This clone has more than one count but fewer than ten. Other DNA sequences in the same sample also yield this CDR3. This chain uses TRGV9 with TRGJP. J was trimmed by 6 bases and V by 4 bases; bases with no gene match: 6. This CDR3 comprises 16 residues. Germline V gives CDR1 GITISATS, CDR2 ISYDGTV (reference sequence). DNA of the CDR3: TGTGCCTTGTGGGATAGTGGAGAGTTGGGCAAAAAAATCAAGGTATTT. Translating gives CALWDSGELGKKIKVF.

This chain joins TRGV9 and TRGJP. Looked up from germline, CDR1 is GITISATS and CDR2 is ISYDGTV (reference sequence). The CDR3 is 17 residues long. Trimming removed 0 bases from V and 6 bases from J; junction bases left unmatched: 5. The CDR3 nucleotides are TGTGCCTTGTGGGAGGTGCTAGCAGAGTTGGGCAAAAAAATCAAGGTATTT. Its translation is CALWEVLAELGKKIKVF.

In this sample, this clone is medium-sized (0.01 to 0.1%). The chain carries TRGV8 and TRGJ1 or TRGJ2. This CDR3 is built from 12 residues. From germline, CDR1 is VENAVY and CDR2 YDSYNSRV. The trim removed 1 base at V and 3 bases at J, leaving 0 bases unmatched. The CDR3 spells CATWDSYYKKLF. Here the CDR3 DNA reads TGTGCCACCTGGGATAGTTATTATAAGAAACTCTTT.

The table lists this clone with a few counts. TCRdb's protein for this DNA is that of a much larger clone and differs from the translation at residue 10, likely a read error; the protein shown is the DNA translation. CDR3 sequence reads: CALWELGELDKKIKVF. DNA for the CDR3: TGTGCCTTGTGGGAGTTGGGGGAGTTGGACAAAAAAATCAAGGTATTT. This chain links TRGV9 with TRGJP. The CDR3 length is 16 residues. CDR1 is GITISATS and CDR2 is ISYDGTV in the germline V gene (reference sequence).

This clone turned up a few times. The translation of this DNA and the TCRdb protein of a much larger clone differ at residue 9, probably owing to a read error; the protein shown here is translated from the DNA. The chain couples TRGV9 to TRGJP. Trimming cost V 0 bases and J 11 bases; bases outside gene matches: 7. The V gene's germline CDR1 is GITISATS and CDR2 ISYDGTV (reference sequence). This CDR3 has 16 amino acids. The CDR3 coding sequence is TGTGCCTTGTGGGAGGTGCCCGAGATGGGCAAAAAAATCAAGGTATTT. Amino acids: CALWEVPEMGKKIKVF.

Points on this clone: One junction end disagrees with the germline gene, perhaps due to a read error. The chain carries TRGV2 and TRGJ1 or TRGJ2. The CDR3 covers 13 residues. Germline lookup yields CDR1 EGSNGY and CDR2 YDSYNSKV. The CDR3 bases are TGTGCCACCTGGGACGGGCCTCACTATAAGAGACTCTTT. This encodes CATWDGPHYKRLF.

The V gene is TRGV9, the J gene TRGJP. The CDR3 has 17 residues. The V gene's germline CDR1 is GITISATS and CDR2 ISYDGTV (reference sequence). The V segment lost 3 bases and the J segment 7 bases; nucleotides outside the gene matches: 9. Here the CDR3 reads CALWEPSGELGKKIKVF. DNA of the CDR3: TGTGCCTTGTGGGAGCCTTCAGGGGAGTTGGGCAAAAAAATCAAGGTATTT.

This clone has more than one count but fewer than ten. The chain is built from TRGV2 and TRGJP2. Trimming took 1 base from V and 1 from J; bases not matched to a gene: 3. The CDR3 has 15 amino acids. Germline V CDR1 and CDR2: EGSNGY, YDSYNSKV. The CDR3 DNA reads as TGTGCCACCTGGGACGGCGCTAGTAGTGATTGGATCAAGACGTTT. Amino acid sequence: CATWDGASSDWIKTF.

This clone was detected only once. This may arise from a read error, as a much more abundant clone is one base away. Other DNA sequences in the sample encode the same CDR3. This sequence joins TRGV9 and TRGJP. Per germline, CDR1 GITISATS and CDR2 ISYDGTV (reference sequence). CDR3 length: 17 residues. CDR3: CALWEKAQELGKKIKVF. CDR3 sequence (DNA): TGTGCCTTATGGGAGAAAGCACAAGAGTTGGGCAAAAAAATCAAGGTATTT.

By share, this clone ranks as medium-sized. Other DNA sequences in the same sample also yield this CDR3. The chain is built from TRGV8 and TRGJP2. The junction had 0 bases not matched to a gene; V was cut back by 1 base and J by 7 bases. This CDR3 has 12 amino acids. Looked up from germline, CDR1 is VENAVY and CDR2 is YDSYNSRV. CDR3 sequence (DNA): TGTGCCACCTGGGATAGTGATTGGATCAAGACGTTT. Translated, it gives CATWDSDWIKTF.

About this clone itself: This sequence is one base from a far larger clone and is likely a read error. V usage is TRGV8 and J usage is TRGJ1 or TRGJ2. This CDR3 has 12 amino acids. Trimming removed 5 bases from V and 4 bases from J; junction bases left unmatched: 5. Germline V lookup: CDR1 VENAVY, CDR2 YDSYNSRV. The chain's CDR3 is CATWAGYYKKLF. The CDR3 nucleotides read TGTGCCACCTGGGCCGGCTATTATAAGAAACTCTTT.

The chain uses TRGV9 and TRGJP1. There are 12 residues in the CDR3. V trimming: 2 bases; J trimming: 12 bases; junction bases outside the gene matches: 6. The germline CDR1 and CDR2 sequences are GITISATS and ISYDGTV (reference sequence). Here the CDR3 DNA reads TGTGCCTTGTGGGAGGGTAGTCGGTTCAAGATATTT. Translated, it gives CALWEGSRFKIF.

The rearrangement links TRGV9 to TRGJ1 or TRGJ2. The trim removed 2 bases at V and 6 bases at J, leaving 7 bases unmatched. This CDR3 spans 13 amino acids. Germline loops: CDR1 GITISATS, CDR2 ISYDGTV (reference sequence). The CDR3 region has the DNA TGTGCCTTGTGGGAGGGACCGCTTTATAAGAAACTCTTT. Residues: CALWEGPLYKKLF.

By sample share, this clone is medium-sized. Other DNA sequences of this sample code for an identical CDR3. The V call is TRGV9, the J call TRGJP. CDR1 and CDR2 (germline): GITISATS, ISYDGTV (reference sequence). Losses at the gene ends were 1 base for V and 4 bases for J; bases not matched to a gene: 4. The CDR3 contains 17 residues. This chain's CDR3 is CALWEVLQELGKKIKVF. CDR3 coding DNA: TGTGCCTTGTGGGAGGTACTTCAAGAGTTGGGCAAAAAAATCAAGGTATTT.

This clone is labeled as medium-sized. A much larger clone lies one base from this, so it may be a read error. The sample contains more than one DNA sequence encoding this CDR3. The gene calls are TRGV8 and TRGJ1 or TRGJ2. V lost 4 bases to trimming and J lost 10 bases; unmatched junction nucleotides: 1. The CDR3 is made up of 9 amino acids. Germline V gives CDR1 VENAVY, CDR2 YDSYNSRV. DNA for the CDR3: TGTGCCACCTGGGACAAGAAACTCTTT. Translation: CATWDKKLF.

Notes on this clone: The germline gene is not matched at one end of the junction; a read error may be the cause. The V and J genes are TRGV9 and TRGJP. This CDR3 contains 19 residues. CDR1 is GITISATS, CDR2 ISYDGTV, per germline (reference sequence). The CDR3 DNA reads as TGTGCCTTGTGGGAGGCCCTCGGCGACCAAGAGTTGGGCAAAAAAATCATGGTATTT. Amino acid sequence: CALWEALGDQELGKKIMVF.

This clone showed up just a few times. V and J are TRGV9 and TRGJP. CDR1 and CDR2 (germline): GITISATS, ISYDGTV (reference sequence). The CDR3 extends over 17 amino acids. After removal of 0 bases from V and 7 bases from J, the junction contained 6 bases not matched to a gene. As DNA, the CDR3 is TGTGCCTTGTGGGAGGTGACTGCTGAGTTGGGCAAAAAAATCAAGGTATTT. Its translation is CALWEVTAELGKKIKVF.

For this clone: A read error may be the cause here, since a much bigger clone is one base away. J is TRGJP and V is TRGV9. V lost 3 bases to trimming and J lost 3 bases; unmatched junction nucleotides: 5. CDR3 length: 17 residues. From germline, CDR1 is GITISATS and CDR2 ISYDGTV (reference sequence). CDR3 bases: TGTGCCTTGTGGGAGTTGGTGCAAGAGTTGGGCAAAAAAATCAAGGTATTT. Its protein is CALWELVQELGKKIKVF.

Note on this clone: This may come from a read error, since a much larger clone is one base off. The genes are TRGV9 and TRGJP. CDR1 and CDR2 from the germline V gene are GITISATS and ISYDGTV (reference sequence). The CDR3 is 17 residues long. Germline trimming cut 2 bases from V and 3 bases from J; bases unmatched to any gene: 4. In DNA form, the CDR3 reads TGTGCCTTGTGGGAGGGCCCGCAAGAGTTGGGCAAAAAAATCAAGGTATTT. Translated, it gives CALWEGPQELGKKIKVF.

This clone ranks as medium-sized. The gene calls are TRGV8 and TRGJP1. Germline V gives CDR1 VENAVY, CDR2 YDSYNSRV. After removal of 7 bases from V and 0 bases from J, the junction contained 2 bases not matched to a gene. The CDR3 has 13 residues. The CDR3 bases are TGTGCCACCTGCAATACCACTGGTTGGTTCAAGATATTT. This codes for CATCNTTGWFKIF.

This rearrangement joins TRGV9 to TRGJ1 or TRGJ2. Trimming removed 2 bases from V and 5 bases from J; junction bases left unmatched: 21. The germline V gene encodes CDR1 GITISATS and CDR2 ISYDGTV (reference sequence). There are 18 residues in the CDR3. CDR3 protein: CALWEDREKGVRDYKKLF. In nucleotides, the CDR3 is TGTGCCTTGTGGGAGGACAGAGAAAAAGGAGTTCGAGATTATAAGAAACTCTTT.

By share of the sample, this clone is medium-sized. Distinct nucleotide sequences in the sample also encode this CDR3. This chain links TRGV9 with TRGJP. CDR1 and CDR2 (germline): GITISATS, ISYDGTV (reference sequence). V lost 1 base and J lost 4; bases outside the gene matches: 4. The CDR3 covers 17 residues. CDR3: CALWEVPQELGKKIKVF. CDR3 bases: TGTGCCTTGTGGGAGGTCCCACAAGAGTTGGGCAAAAAAATCAAGGTATTT.

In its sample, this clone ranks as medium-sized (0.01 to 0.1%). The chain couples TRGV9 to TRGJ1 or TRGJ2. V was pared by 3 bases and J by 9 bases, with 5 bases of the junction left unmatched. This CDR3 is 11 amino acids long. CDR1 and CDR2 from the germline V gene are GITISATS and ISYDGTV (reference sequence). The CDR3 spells CALWERGKKLF. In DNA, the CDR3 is TGTGCCTTGTGGGAGCGGGGTAAGAAACTCTTT.

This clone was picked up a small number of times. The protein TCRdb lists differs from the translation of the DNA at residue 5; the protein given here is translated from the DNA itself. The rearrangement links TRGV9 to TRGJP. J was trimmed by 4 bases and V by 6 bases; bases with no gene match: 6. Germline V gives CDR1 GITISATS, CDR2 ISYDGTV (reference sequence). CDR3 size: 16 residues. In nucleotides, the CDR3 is TGTGCCTTGTGGAGGAAACAAGAGTTGGGCAAAAAAATCAAGGTATTT. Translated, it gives CALWRKQELGKKIKVF.

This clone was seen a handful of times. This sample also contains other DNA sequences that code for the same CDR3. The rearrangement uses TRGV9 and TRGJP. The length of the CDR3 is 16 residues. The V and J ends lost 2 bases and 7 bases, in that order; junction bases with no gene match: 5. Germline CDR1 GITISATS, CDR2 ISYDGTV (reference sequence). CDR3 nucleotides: TGTGCCTTGTGGGAGGCTACGGAGTTGGGCAAAAAAATCAAGGTATTT. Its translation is CALWEATELGKKIKVF.

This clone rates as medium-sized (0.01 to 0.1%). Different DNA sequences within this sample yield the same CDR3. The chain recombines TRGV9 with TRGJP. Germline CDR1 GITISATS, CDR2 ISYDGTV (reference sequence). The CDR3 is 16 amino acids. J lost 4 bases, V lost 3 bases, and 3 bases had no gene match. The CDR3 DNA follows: TGTGCCTTGTGGGAGAACCAAGAGTTGGGCAAAAAAATCAAGGTATTT. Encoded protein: CALWENQELGKKIKVF.